This T cell receptor (beta chain) was found in a study of CD8 T cells in Susac syndrome. The table lists this clonotype with a few counts. RNA, at roughly 0.45 to 1 ug, was reverse transcribed with random hexamers. MiXCR, run by TCRdb on the immunoSEQ multiplex PCR reads, gives a single entry per CDR3 protein. The repertoire has 250,000 or so distinct CDR3 sequences, around 93% of them found once; the top ten carry 0.065% to 0.08%. The CDR3 is made up of 14 amino acids. Germline lookup yields CDR1 SEHNR and CDR2 FQNEAQ (reference sequence). The J segment lost 6 bases and the V segment lost 3 bases, leaving 6 bases of the junction unmatched.

The specimen was CD4+ T cells from PBMCs. The TCR was taken from a human donor with multiple sclerosis. The rearrangement uses TRBV7-9 and TRBJ2-7, with 9 bases lining up with TRBD1. Here the CDR3 DNA reads TGTGCCAGCAGCTTCGGGACAGGGCGAGGCGAGCAGTACTTC. Amino acid sequence: CASSFGTGRGEQYF.